Included here is one T cell receptor beta chain sequence, with context. Its specificity is not known. The data were obtained in a study of shared clonotypes between healthy human individuals. Looking at the study overall: CD8 memory received one plate per donor, CD8 naive two, CD4 memory three and CD4 naive three.

Profiling relied on immunoSEQ multiplex PCR, and the TCRdb table lists in-frame clones only, not all of them. The table shows 1,400,000 or so clones, with 98% occurring only once. General study findings and limits: Around 5% of naive CD4 clonotypes were common to four donors. Clonotypes which were not shared had lower generation probabilities than clonotypes that all four donors shared.

This TCR derives from a man aged 25-45 years in good health. The sequenced sample consisted of naive CD4+ T cells sorted from blood. Subset specified: CD45RA+ positively selected.

For the CDR3, the DNA is TGTGCCAGCGGGGGCAATCAGCCCCAGCATTTT. This gives the protein CASGGNQPQHF. The chain employs TRBV6-6 and TRBJ1-5; the D is unclear. Germline V gene lookup returns CDR1 MNHNY and CDR2 SVGAGI (reference sequence). This CDR3 is built from 11 residues. Deletions cut 8 bases from V and 2 bases from J, with 4 bases between.